This section outlines one T cell receptor beta chain sequence together with its context. Its specificity is not known. The data were obtained in a study of T cells expressing NK-cell markers. Study-wide points: The CD3+CD56-NKG2C+ fraction of a handful of donors was also led by these clonotypes.

From the 5' RACE reads, TCRdb lists one entry per CDR3 protein and no DNA. This table lists about 430,000 distinct CDR3 sequences. There are 15 residues in the CDR3. The germline CDR1 and CDR2 sequences are DFQATT and SNEGSKA (reference sequence). This receptor was obtained from a woman aged 45-60 years in good health. Sequenced input: blood T cells: a sorted CD56 or NKG2C T cell subset, CD4+ or CD8+ T cells, or bulk PBMC T cells (not recorded which). V usage is TRBV20-1 and J usage is TRBJ2-1; as DNA is missing, the TRBD2 call by TCRdb cannot be tested. The CDR3 spells CSARGTSGIEDEQFF.